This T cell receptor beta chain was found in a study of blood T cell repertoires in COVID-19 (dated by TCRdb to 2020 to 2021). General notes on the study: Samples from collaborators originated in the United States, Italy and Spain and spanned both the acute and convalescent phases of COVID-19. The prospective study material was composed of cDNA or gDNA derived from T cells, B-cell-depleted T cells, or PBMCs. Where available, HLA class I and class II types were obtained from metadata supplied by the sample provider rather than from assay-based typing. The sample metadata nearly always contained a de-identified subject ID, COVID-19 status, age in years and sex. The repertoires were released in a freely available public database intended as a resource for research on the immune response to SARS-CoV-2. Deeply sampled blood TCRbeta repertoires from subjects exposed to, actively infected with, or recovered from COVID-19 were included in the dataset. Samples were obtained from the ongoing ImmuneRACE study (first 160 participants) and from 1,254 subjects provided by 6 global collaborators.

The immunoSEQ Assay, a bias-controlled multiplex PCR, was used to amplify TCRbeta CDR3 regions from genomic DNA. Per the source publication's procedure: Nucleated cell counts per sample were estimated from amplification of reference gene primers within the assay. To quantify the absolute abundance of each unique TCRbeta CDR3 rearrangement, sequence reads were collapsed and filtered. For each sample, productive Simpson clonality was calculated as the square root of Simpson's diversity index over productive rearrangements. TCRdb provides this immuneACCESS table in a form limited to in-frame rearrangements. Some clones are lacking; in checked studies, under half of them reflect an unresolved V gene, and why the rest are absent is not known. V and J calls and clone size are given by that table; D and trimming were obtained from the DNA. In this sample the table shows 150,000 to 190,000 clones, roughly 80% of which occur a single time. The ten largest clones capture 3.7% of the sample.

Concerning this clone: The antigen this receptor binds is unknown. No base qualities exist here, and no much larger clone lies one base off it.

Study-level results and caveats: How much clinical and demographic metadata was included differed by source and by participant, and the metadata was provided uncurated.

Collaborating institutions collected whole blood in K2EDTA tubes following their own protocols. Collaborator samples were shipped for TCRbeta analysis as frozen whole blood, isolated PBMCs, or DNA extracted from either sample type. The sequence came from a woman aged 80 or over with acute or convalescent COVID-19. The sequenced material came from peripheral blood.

The CDR3 region has the sequence CASRTSYGYTF. The nucleotide sequence reads TGTGCCAGCAGAACAAGCTATGGCTACACCTTC. The chain couples TRBV6-4 to TRBJ1-2; the D gene cannot be resolved reliably. CDR1 and CDR2 are read off the germline V gene as MRHNA and SNTAGT. Including the terminal cysteine and phenylalanine, the CDR3 comprises 11 residues. The only DNA kept is the CDR3, 33 bases in frame from the first base. The trim is 6 bases for V and 4 bases for J, with a gap of 6 bases between the germline ends.